This T cell receptor beta chain was sequenced for a study of graft-versus-host responses after intestinal transplantation. Overall study: The transplants performed in recipients were multivisceral, liver-intestinal, or isolated intestinal. Points from the study as a whole: Recipient marrow showed GvH clones, some seen first in ileum or blood. An association linked early post-transplant HvG declines with peak circulating GvH clone levels. Those patients showing graft-donor T cell macrochimerism displayed high graft-versus-host to host-versus-graft clonal ratios in allografts.

V lost 5 bases and J lost 9; bases outside the gene matches: 10. Per the germline V gene, CDR1 is MNHNY and CDR2 is SVGAGI (reference sequence). There are 15 residues in the CDR3. TCRdb's copy holds only in-frame clones and misses some; the assay was immunoSEQ multiplex PCR. The repertoire holds tens of thousands of clones, 85% to 95% seen once, with approximately 20% in the top ten. To note about this clone: Its antigen remains unknown.

The chain joins TRBV6-6 to TRBJ2-1; the match to TRBD2 covers 10 bases. This receptor was identified in a human donor who was the organ donor for an intestinal transplant. Sequenced here: unstimulated CD8+ T cells sorted from spleen or lymph node cells, sampled before transplant. CDR3 coding DNA: TGTGCCAGCAGTCTTGCCCCGAGCGGGAGGGTTGAGCAGTTCTTC. This gives the protein CASSLAPSGRVEQFF.